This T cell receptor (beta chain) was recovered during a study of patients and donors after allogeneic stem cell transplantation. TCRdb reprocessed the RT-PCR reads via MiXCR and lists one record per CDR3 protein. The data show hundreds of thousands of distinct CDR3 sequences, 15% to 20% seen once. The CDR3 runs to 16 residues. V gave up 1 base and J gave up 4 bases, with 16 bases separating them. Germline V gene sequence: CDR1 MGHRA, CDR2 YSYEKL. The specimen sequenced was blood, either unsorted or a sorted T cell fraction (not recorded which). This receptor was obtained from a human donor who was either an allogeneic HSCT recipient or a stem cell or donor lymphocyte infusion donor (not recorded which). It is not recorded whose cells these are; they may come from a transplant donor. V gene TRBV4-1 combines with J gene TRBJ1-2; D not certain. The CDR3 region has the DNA TGCGCCAGCAGCCAAGTCCACCCCCCGGGCGGCTATGGCTACACCTTC. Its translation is CASSQVHPPGGYGYTF.